This T cell receptor (beta chain) was identified during a study of blood T cell repertoires in COVID-19. At the level of the study: Italy, Spain and the United States were the sources of the convalescent and acute COVID-19 samples.

In the source study's methods: From reference gene primer amplification, estimates of nucleated cell counts were derived. Clones were read by immunoSEQ multiplex PCR, and TCRdb kept only the in-frame ones, dropping some. That table is the source of V, J and clone size, and D and trimming were worked out from the DNA. Of roughly 380,000 clones detected, 88% appear once; the ten largest clones hold approximately 1%. CDR1 is SGDLS and CDR2 is YYNGEE in the germline V gene. V was clipped by 0 bases and J by 8 bases; unmatched bases: 7. The CDR3 sequence is 15 residues long. This clone was detected only a few times. Participant reports of clinical history set cohort assignment. People in the exposed group encountered a COVID-19 case within 2 weeks before entering the study.

Sequenced: PBMCs or T cells enriched from blood (not recorded which). The TCR sequence derives from a woman in her twenties or thirties who had been exposed to COVID-19. V and J are TRBV9 and TRBJ1-2, with TRBD1 identical over 10 bases. As DNA, the CDR3 is TGTGCCAGCAGCGTAGTCCCCGGACAGGGGGAAGGCTACACCTTC. This codes for CASSVVPGQGEGYTF.